A single sample is the source of the 10 T cell receptor beta chains below, sequenced in a study of cytomegalovirus exposure and HLA in healthy donors. With 60 Vbeta and 13 Jbeta primers, the PCR was carried out. Clones were read by immunoSEQ multiplex PCR, and TCRdb kept only the in-frame ones, dropping some. This repertoire shows roughly 100,000 clones, about four fifths found once; its top ten account for less than 2%. What was sequenced was PBMCs. These receptors were taken from a man in his fifties or sixties in good health and CMV-seronegative.

This clone appeared a single time. V is TRBV19 and J is TRBJ1-1; D not resolved. Germline CDR1 reads LNHDA; CDR2 reads SQIVND (reference sequence). The CDR3 has 14 residues. V lost 4 bases and J 1 base, leaving 10 bases between the germline ends. In nucleotides, the CDR3 is TGTGCCAGTAGTACGACGGCAGGGAACACTGAAGCTTTCTTT. Protein product: CASSTTAGNTEAFF.

The rearrangement links TRBV6-6 to TRBJ1-4; 8 bases match TRBD1. CDR3 length: 14 amino acids. The germline V gene has CDR1 MNHNY and CDR2 SVGAGI (reference sequence). The V segment lost 7 bases and the J segment 12 bases; nucleotides outside the gene matches: 13. In DNA form, the CDR3 reads TGTGCCAGCACCCCAGACAGGGGCTATGGGGAACTGTTTTTT. Translated: CASTPDRGYGELFF.

This clone is a singleton in its sample. J is TRBJ1-3 and V is TRBV10-3; 7 positions agree with TRBD1. The CDR3 has 14 amino acids. Trimming at V came to 8 bases and at J to 3 bases, leaving 7 bases not matched to a gene. The germline gives CDR1 ENHRY, CDR2 SYGVKD. CDR3 in amino acids: CAIGETGIGNTIYF. DNA of the CDR3: TGTGCCATCGGGGAGACAGGGATTGGAAACACCATATATTTT.

The V and J genes are TRBV11-3 and TRBJ2-3, with 8 bases identical to TRBD1. The CDR3 spans 16 residues. V was clipped by 1 base and J by 5 bases; unmatched bases: 8. CDR1 is SGHNT and CDR2 is YENEEA in the germline V gene. CDR3 coding DNA: TGTGCCAGCAGCTTAGGGGCAGGGGGCATGGAAGATACGCAGTATTTT. Translated: CASSLGAGGMEDTQYF.

This clone was counted a single time. This rearrangement joins TRBV19 to TRBJ2-1; D possibly corresponds to TRBD1 (6 bases). V lost 5 bases to trimming and J lost 2 bases, with 19 bases between them. CDR1 and CDR2 (germline): LNHDA, SQIVND (reference sequence). The CDR3 covers 17 residues. DNA for the CDR3: TGTGCCAGTAGTCTCACCGGACAGTATCGACCCTACAATGAGCAGTTCTTC. Translation: CASSLTGQYRPYNEQFF.

This chain joins TRBV6-5 and TRBJ2-7, with 10 positions matching TRBD2. Germline V CDR1 and CDR2: MNHEY, SVGAGI. This CDR3 is built from 15 residues. Trimming removed 5 bases from V and 6 bases from J; junction bases left unmatched: 10. The CDR3: CASSVASGGRAEQYV. The CDR3 DNA is TGTGCCAGCAGTGTGGCTAGCGGGGGTCGGGCCGAGCAGTACGTC.

V usage is TRBV4-1 and J usage is TRBJ1-5, with 7 nucleotides matching TRBD1. The trim removed 4 bases at V and 2 bases at J, leaving 2 bases unmatched. The CDR3 runs to 14 residues. CDR1 is MGHRA, CDR2 YSYEKL, per germline. CDR3 nucleotide sequence: TGCGCCAGCAGCCGAGACAGGGGCAATCAGCCCCAGCATTTT. Translation gives CASSRDRGNQPQHF.

The chain has TRBV19 and TRBJ1-5; D is unresolved. V lost 6 bases, J lost 0 bases, and 9 bases lay in between. The CDR3 has 14 residues. Germline CDR1 LNHDA, CDR2 SQIVND (reference sequence). In DNA form, the CDR3 reads TGTGCCAGTAGCCAGGCTTATAGCAATCAGCCCCAGCATTTT. Translating it yields CASSQAYSNQPQHF.

This chain connects TRBV6-1 to TRBJ2-3; 7 nucleotides match TRBD2. The CDR3 is made up of 15 amino acids. Trimming at V came to 4 bases and at J to 2 bases, leaving 6 bases not matched to a gene. CDR1 is MNHNS and CDR2 is SASEGT in the germline V gene. The CDR3 protein is CASSVEAGNTDTQYF. The CDR3 nucleotides read TGTGCCAGCAGTGTAGAAGCGGGGAACACAGATACGCAGTATTTT.

The rearrangement links TRBV2 to TRBJ2-2; D unresolved. The CDR3 is 12 amino acids. The V gene's germline CDR1 is SNHLY and CDR2 FYNNEI. Trimming stripped 7 bases from V and 2 bases from J, with 5 bases between. The CDR3 region has the DNA TGTGCCAGCAATAAAAACACCGGGGAGCTGTTTTTT. It is translated as CASNKNTGELFF.